This T cell receptor (beta chain) is drawn from a study of vaccination and CD4 T cells after COVID-19. CDR3 length: 17 residues. With 4 bases clipped from V and 3 bases from J, the junction kept 12 bases outside the gene matches. Germline CDR1 reads MNHEY; CDR2 reads SVGEGT. General observations from the study: Nearly all convalescent vaccine-specific clones, 304 of 307, recognized only SARS-CoV-2 spike.

The Oncomine TCR Beta short-read assay was applied to DNA of cultured CD4+ T cells. TCRdb independently ran MiXCR on the PCR reads; one entry per CDR3 protein. Of fewer than 25,000 distinct CDR3 sequences detected, roughly 46% appear once; the ten largest clones hold approximately 6.7%. Turning to this clonotype: Its antigen is undetermined.

As to treatment: roughly ten-day PBMC culture with coronavirus spike peptide pools or control peptides (ViraFEST assay). On day 3 and again on day 7, fresh IL-2 medium was used to replace half the medium. This rearrangement joins TRBV6-2 or TRBV6-3 to TRBJ1-2, with 9 nucleotides matching TRBD1. The origin of this receptor is a human donor who had recovered from COVID-19. Sequencing used CD4+ T cells from blood, cultured in vitro, obtained before SARS-CoV-2 vaccination. The CDR3 nucleotides read TGTGCCAGCAGTTCGCGGACAGGGGAAAGGAAAGACTATGGCTACACCTTC. Its translation is CASSSRTGERKDYGYTF.